A selection of T cell receptor beta chains follows, all from one sample in a study of T cell responses to AZD1222 COVID-19 vaccine. Repertoires were generated with immunoSEQ multiplex PCR, while TCRdb's copy carries only in-frame clones and drops some. Of 95,000 to 130,000 clones in the sample, 75% to 90% were seen once. The material sequenced was peripheral blood, taken on day 0 of MenACWY control vaccination. All receptors derive from an adult in good health. The CDR3 runs from the conserved cysteine through the conserved F or W. A D gene is named only where the DNA matches it firmly. Clone size appears in some rows only: once, few, many, or a class for an expanded clone.

clone_size	v_call	j_call	d_call	cdr3_nt	cdr3_aa
-	TRBV24-1	TRBJ1-1	-	TGTGCCACCAGTGAAGGAAGCCATGAAGCTTTCTTT	CATSEGSHEAFF
-	TRBV6-5	TRBJ1-1	-	TGTGCCAGCAGACCGACGGAGAACACTGAAGCTTTCTTT	CASRPTENTEAFF
once	TRBV3-1/TRBV3-2	TRBJ2-3	-	TGTGCCAGCAGCCAAAGCCCGGGGGGCGGCGAGACGCAGTATTTT	CASSQSPGGGETQYF
-	TRBV28	TRBJ1-2	-	TGTGCCAGCAGTGGGGCGGACAGCTACTATGGCTACACCTTC	CASSGADSYYGYTF
-	TRBV7-2	TRBJ2-7	-	TGTGCCAGCAGCCCCCGGGGTTACGAGCAGTACTTC	CASSPRGYEQYF
-	TRBV7-9	TRBJ2-7	-	TGTGCCAGCAGCTGGGATTCCTACGAGCAGTACTTC	CASSWDSYEQYF
-	TRBV19	TRBJ1-5	-	TGTGCCAGTAGAGCATCCGACAGGCAGAATCAGCCCCAGCATTTT	CASRASDRQNQPQHF
few	TRBV18	TRBJ2-5	-	TGTGCCAGCTTCCCCGGCAGGACAGACGAGACCCAGTACTTC	CASFPGRTDETQYF
-	TRBV28	TRBJ2-4	-	TGTGCCAGCAGTACAGGTTCCAATGATATTCAGTACTTC	CASSTGSNDIQYF
few	TRBV7-6	TRBJ1-4	-	TGTGCCAGCAGCTCCGGCAGCTATGCAACTAATGAAAAACTGTTTTTT	CASSSGSYATNEKLFF
-	TRBV3-1/TRBV3-2	TRBJ2-1	-	TGTGCCAGCAGCCCCCGGGACCTATCCTACAATGAGCAGTTCTTC	CASSPRDLSYNEQFF
-	TRBV12-3/TRBV12-4	TRBJ2-1	TRBD2	TGTGCCAGCCTAGCGGGGGCCTACAATGAGCAGTTCTTC	CASLAGAYNEQFF
-	TRBV5-1	TRBJ2-2	-	TGCGCCAGCAGCCTTGCCGGAGGGGTAAACACCGGGGAGCTGTTTTTT	CASSLAGGVNTGELFF
-	TRBV6-5	TRBJ1-1	-	TGTGCCAGCAGTTACTCGACAGGTAGCACTGAAGCTTTCTTT	CASSYSTGSTEAFF
few	TRBV4-2	TRBJ2-1	TRBD2	TGTGCCAGCAGCTATACACTAGCGGGGGGCTACAATGAGCAGTTCTTC	CASSYTLAGGYNEQFF
-	TRBV10-3	TRBJ2-3	-	TGTGCCATCAGCGGAGTCCGAGAAGATACGCAGTATTTT	CAISGVREDTQYF
-	TRBV7-6	TRBJ2-7	-	TGTGCCAGCAGCCCCGGAGGGGGATACTACGAGCAGTACTTC	CASSPGGGYYEQYF
-	TRBV19	TRBJ1-5	-	TGTGCCAGTAGTAAACTTCAGGGGAATCAGCCCCAGCATTTT	CASSKLQGNQPQHF
few	TRBV7-9	TRBJ1-4	-	TGTGCCAGCAGTTTAGGGGGGACGGTACCAACTAATGAAAAACTGTTTTTT	CASSLGGTVPTNEKLFF
-	TRBV7-8	TRBJ2-5	-	TGTGCCAGCAGCTTAGTGGTGGAGACCCAGTACTTC	CASSLVVETQYF
few	TRBV2	TRBJ1-5	-	TGTGCCAGCAGTCAGGACAGATATAGCAATCAGCCCCAGCATTTT	CASSQDRYSNQPQHF
-	TRBV27	TRBJ2-7	-	TGTGCCAGCAGTTTATCAGGGAGTAACTACGAGCAGTACTTC	CASSLSGSNYEQYF
-	TRBV5-5	TRBJ1-2	-	TGTGCCAGCAGCTTGGCGCAGGGAATCGGTGGCTACACCTTC	CASSLAQGIGGYTF
-	TRBV7-2	TRBJ1-2	-	TGTGCCAGCAGTCTTGCGAAGAGCTATGGCTACACCTTC	CASSLAKSYGYTF
-	TRBV28	TRBJ1-2	-	TGTGCCAGCGGACAGACCTATGGCTACACCTTC	CASGQTYGYTF
-	TRBV7-2	TRBJ2-3	-	TGTGCCAGCAGCTTTAATTCCATCACAGATACGCAGTATTTT	CASSFNSITDTQYF
-	TRBV5-4	TRBJ2-5	TRBD1	TGTGCCAGCAGCCCAACCTCCGGACAGGGCGAGACCCAGTACTTC	CASSPTSGQGETQYF
-	TRBV4-3	TRBJ2-7	-	TGCGCCAGCAGCTCCGGACTAAACTACGAGCAGTACTTC	CASSSGLNYEQYF
-	TRBV5-1	TRBJ1-3	-	TGCGCCAGCAGCTTGGGCGACCTAACTGGAAACACCATATATTTT	CASSLGDLTGNTIYF
-	TRBV21-1	TRBJ2-2	-	TGTGCCAGCAGCAAAGAGAAGGAGCTGTTTTTT	CASSKEKELFF
-	TRBV6-5	TRBJ1-6	-	TGTGCCAGCAGTTCCTCTCCCCCGCATTCACCCCTCCACTTT	CASSSSPPHSPLHF
-	TRBV12-3/TRBV12-4	TRBJ1-1	-	-	CASSFLADTEAFF
once	TRBV5-1	TRBJ2-1	TRBD1	TGCGCCAGCACTCCTGGACAGGGTCACAATGAGCAGTTCTTC	CASTPGQGHNEQFF
-	TRBV18	TRBJ2-1	-	TGTGCCAGCTCATACACTGGCTTGGGGGCGAGCTACAATGAGCAGTTCTTC	CASSYTGLGASYNEQFF
-	TRBV6-6	TRBJ2-2	-	TGTGCCAGCAGTTACGGGACACTAGTTACCGGGGAGCTGTTTTTT	CASSYGTLVTGELFF
-	TRBV5-8	TRBJ2-1	-	TGTGCCAGCAGCTTGGGGACTTCGCGGACCTACAATGAGCAGTTCTTC	CASSLGTSRTYNEQFF
-	TRBV18	TRBJ1-1	TRBD1	TGTGCCAGCTCACCAGCGGGGACAGGGGCCAGAAGGTGGACTGAAGCTTTCTTT	CASSPAGTGARRWTEAFF
-	TRBV6-5	TRBJ2-7	-	TGTGCCAGCAGTTTAGCCCTTTACGAGCAGTACTTC	CASSLALYEQYF
-	TRBV4-1	TRBJ1-3	-	TGCGCCAGCAGCCAAGATCGAGGGACTGGAAACACCATATATTTT	CASSQDRGTGNTIYF
-	TRBV3-1/TRBV3-2	TRBJ2-2	TRBD1	TGTGCCAGCAACCAGGGGGCGAACACCGGGGAGCTGTTTTTT	CASNQGANTGELFF
-	TRBV11-2	TRBJ1-6	-	TGTGCCAGCAGCTCCCGAGATTCACCCCTCCACTTT	CASSSRDSPLHF
-	TRBV12-2	TRBJ2-2	-	TGTGCAAGTCGCTCGACAGGGTTGTTGGGCACCGGGGAGCTGTTTTTT	CASRSTGLLGTGELFF